This TCR beta chain originates from a study of OX40 agonist ivuxolimab in advanced cancers. Study at large: The patients' treatment was ivuxolimab, an agonistic anti-OX40 (CD134) antibody.

Overall study results and limits: The study found among the lowest clonal expansion in partial responders at 0.1-3.0 mg/kg. Averaging showed that CD8+ T cells had more expanded clones than CD4+ did.

The data were produced by immunoSEQ multiplex PCR, yet TCRdb's version contains in-frame clones alone and is incomplete. Among 65,000 to 95,000 clones listed, 91% were seen once. At baseline, cycle 4 day 1, and cycle 7 day 1, blood was sampled. With V trimmed by 9 bases and J by 5 bases, 25 bases remained unmatched. There are 19 residues in the CDR3. The germline V gene encodes CDR1 MDHEN and CDR2 SYDVKM. For this clone: What it recognizes is unknown.

The sample in question was CD4+ or CD8+ T cells sorted from blood, obtained in a trial of the OX40 agonist ivuxolimab. The clonotype originates from an adult with an advanced solid tumor such as melanoma, head and neck, liver or kidney cancer. The rearrangement uses TRBV28 and TRBJ2-1; 7 bases fit TRBD2. Written as DNA, the CDR3 is TGTGCCAGTCTACGAAAACCGGGACTATCAAGGGGTTCCCACAATGAGCAGTTCTTC. This sequence encodes CASLRKPGLSRGSHNEQFF.